Sequencing of this T cell receptor beta chain was carried out in a study of CD8 T cells in Susac syndrome. Study as a whole: Patients with Susac syndrome, at blood draw, were therapy-naive, on corticosteroids, or on intravenous immunoglobulin alone. Notes on the study in general: Susac syndrome CD4+ T cell repertoires showed no clonal expansion.

When the RNA was reverse transcribed, random hexamers were used with an input of roughly 0.5 to 1 ug. Across 54 Vbeta and 13 Jbeta, immunoSEQ multiplex PCR amplified TCR beta CDR3. TCRdb re-derived calls from the immunoSEQ multiplex PCR reads in MiXCR, one entry per CDR3 protein. The table includes 71,000 or so distinct CDR3 sequences, 93% detected once. Concerning this clonotype: Its antigen remains unidentified.

CDR1 is MNHEY and CDR2 is SVGAGI in the germline V gene. The CDR3 sequence is 12 residues long. V shed 2 bases and J shed 4 bases, with 2 bases lying between them. The CD8+ and CD4+ T cells were isolated magnetically using a negative isolation approach, whereas the TEMRA cells were enriched by FACS. Sample: CD4+ T cells from PBMCs. The chain links TRBV6-5 to TRBJ2-2; D unclear. This sequence was found in a human donor with Susac syndrome. CDR3 sequence reads: CASSYLTGELFF. DNA for the CDR3: TGTGCCAGCAGTTACCTCACCGGGGAGCTGTTTTTT.